These 15 T cell receptor beta chains share one sample of origin, sequenced in a study of T cell responses to AZD1222 COVID-19 vaccine. The data were produced by immunoSEQ multiplex PCR, yet TCRdb's version contains in-frame clones alone and is incomplete. Of around 110,000 clones listed, 80% to 90% are singletons. This sample comprised peripheral blood, obtained on day 0 of MenACWY control vaccination. The receptors stem from an adult in good health.

This chain uses TRBV27 with TRBJ1-6; D gene ambiguous. CDR3 size: 16 residues. The V end was cut by 5 bases, the J end by 1 base, with 12 bases between. Germline V gene sequence: CDR1 MNHEY, CDR2 SMNVEV (reference sequence). The CDR3 nucleotides are TGTGCCAGCAGTGCTGAGGGCGAATCCTATAATTCACCCCTCCACTTT. It translates to CASSAEGESYNSPLHF.

The rearrangement joins TRBV28 to TRBJ2-3; TRBD2 matches 7 bases. The germline V gene encodes CDR1 MDHEN and CDR2 SYDVKM. With V trimmed by 5 bases and J by 2 bases, 7 bases remained unmatched. CDR3 size: 15 residues. CDR3 sequence: CASSPPGGTTDTQYF. The CDR3 DNA reads TGTGCCAGCAGTCCTCCGGGGGGAACCACAGATACGCAGTATTTT.

The CDR3 spells CASSGTGVSTNEKLFF. The CDR3 bases are TGTGCCAGCAGTGGGACAGGGGTATCGACTAATGAAAAACTGTTTTTT. The chain uses TRBV28 and TRBJ1-4, with 10 positions matching TRBD1. With 5 bases clipped from V and 2 bases from J, the junction kept 5 bases outside the gene matches. Germline V gene data show CDR1 as MDHEN and CDR2 as SYDVKM. The CDR3 is 16 residues long. Full variable domain (rest looked up from reference TRBV28 and TRBJ1-4): DVKVTQSSRYLVKRTGEKVFLECVQDMDHENMFWYRQDPGLGLRLIYFSYDVKMKEKGDIPEGYSVSREKKERFSLILESASTNQTSMYLCASSGTGVSTNEKLFFGSGTQLSVL.

This clone has only a few counts. The chain recombines TRBV19 with TRBJ2-7; D might be TRBD1 (5 bases). The CDR3 contains 14 residues. Germline CDR1 reads LNHDA; CDR2 reads SQIVND (reference sequence). The V and J ends lost 4 bases and 2 bases respectively, with 12 bases between them. CDR3 DNA sequence: TGTGCCAGTAGTACAACAGGTGCTGCCTACGAGCAGTACTTC. Its translation: CASSTTGAAYEQYF.

This chain joins TRBV19 and TRBJ1-6, with D possibly being TRBD1 (5 bases). Per the germline V gene, CDR1 is LNHDA and CDR2 is SQIVND (reference sequence). This CDR3 contains 16 residues. Trimming shortened V by 6 bases and J by 5 bases, and 17 bases separated the two germline ends. The CDR3 DNA reads TGTGCCAGTAGCCCCGGGACCTTGGCCGATAATTCACCCCTCCACTTT. Its protein product is CASSPGTLADNSPLHF.

This clone was observed a single time. The chain combines TRBV11-2 with TRBJ2-7; D is undetermined. The CDR3 runs to 14 residues. Germline V CDR1 and CDR2: SGHAT, FQNNGV. V shed 5 bases and J shed 5 bases, with 16 bases lying between them. This CDR3 is CASSHSDTQDEQYF. CDR3 DNA: TGTGCCAGCAGCCACTCTGATACACAAGACGAGCAGTACTTC.

Only one count was recorded for this clone. The V call is TRBV11-3, the J call TRBJ1-1; D remains unclear. This CDR3 is built from 11 residues. V lost 11 bases and J lost 0, with 7 bases in between. Germline V gene lookup returns CDR1 SGHNT and CDR2 YENEEA. CDR3: CAARMNTEAFF. The CDR3 region has the DNA TGTGCCGCACGGATGAACACTGAAGCTTTCTTT.

The V call is TRBV5-4, the J call TRBJ1-1; 12 bases are a match to TRBD1. The J segment lost 9 bases and the V segment lost 2 bases, leaving 8 bases of the junction unmatched. The CDR3 totals 15 residues. Germline V gene sequence: CDR1 SGHNT, CDR2 YYREEE (reference sequence). This chain's CDR3 is CASSFGDRGHLQAFF. CDR3 sequence (DNA): TGTGCCAGCAGCTTCGGGGACAGGGGGCATCTCCAAGCTTTCTTT.

The chain recombines TRBV28 with TRBJ2-6; 10 bases line up with TRBD1. The CDR3 is 20 residues long. The V segment lost 4 bases and the J segment 2 bases; nucleotides outside the gene matches: 14. Germline loops: CDR1 MDHEN, CDR2 SYDVKM. The CDR3 region has the DNA TGTGCCAGCAGTTCTCACGGTTTTGGGACAGGGGTAGCTGGGGCCAACGTCCTGACTTTC. The encoded protein is CASSSHGFGTGVAGANVLTF.

The chain combines TRBV11-2 with TRBJ1-3; D is undetermined. Germline CDR1 reads SGHAT; CDR2 reads FQNNGV. This CDR3 comprises 15 residues. Trimming took off 1 base at V and 2 bases at J, with 9 bases between the two ends. The CDR3 loop is CASSLASVPGNTIYF. The CDR3 nucleotides read TGTGCCAGCAGCTTAGCGAGCGTACCTGGAAACACCATATATTTT.

The genes are TRBV5-1 and TRBJ2-7, with D unclear. Trimming left V 1 base short and J 1 base short, with 6 bases between. In germline, CDR1 is SGHRS, CDR2 YFSETQ. The CDR3 contains 13 residues. The CDR3 nucleotides read TGCGCCAGCAGCTTGTACAGTTCCTACGAGCAGTACTTC. Protein sequence: CASSLYSSYEQYF.

This chain uses TRBV19 with TRBJ1-2; 11 bases map to TRBD1. The length of the CDR3 is 20 residues. V lost 5 bases, J lost 3 bases, and 20 bases stayed unmatched. Germline values: CDR1 LNHDA, CDR2 SQIVND (reference sequence). The CDR3 here is CASSPRLDGTGGSRHYGYTF. The CDR3 DNA sequence: TGTGCCAGTAGTCCTAGGTTGGATGGGACAGGGGGTTCGCGGCACTATGGCTACACCTTC. Full variable domain (remainder filled in from reference TRBV19 and TRBJ1-2): DGGITQSPKYLFRKEGQNVTLSCEQNLNHDAMYWYRQDPGQGLRLIYYSQIVNDFQKGDIAEGYSVSREKKESFPLTVTSAQKNPTAFYLCASSPRLDGTGGSRHYGYTFGSGTRLTVV.

This clone was recorded a few times. The rearrangement joins TRBV4-1 to TRBJ2-3; either TRBD1 or TRBD2 may fit D (5 bases each). Between the trimmed V and J ends, which lost 6 bases and 1 base, there was a span of 14 bases. CDR3 length: 15 residues. Germline-derived CDR1 and CDR2 are MGHRA and YSYEKL. The CDR3 here is CASRHRDGGTDTQYF. In DNA, the CDR3 is TGCGCCAGCAGGCACCGGGACGGTGGCACAGATACGCAGTATTTT.

The chain has TRBV7-6 and TRBJ2-1, with 12 nucleotides matching TRBD2. V was clipped by 5 bases and J by 9 bases; unmatched bases: 11. Germline lookup yields CDR1 SGHVS and CDR2 FNYEAQ. This CDR3 has 16 residues. The CDR3 coding sequence is TGTGCCAGCAGCCGGGCTTGGACTAGCGGGGTTCGTGAGCAGTTCTTC. It codes for CASSRAWTSGVREQFF.

This chain links TRBV4-3 with TRBJ2-1, with a weak D call TRBD1 (5 bases). Germline-derived CDR1 and CDR2 are LGHNA and YSLEER. V was clipped by 3 bases and J by 9 bases, with 15 bases between them. The CDR3 loop spans 14 amino acids. The CDR3 nucleotides are TGCGCCAGCAGCCATTCCCCTCGGACACCTGAGCAGTTCTTC. Its protein is CASSHSPRTPEQFF.